The sequence of this T cell receptor beta chain was determined in a study of glioma-infiltrating T cells listed by TCRdb under 2016. With regard to the full study: TCR alpha- and beta-chain repertoires were sequenced from glioma tissue, non-neoplastic brain tissue and matched peripheral blood mononuclear cells. Each tissue-infiltrating repertoire was compared with the same patient's peripheral blood repertoire to measure divergence between tissue and blood T-cell populations. Three low-grade glioma patients, roughly eight primary glioblastoma patients, and three non-glioma patients who contributed non-neoplastic brain tissue made up the paired cohort. What the research found in general, with its limitations: Only a very small number of CDR3 sequences turned up in both tissue and blood, a result put down to high CDR3 diversity combined with limited sampling. The group comparisons were based on small numbers of patients: three non-neoplastic, three low-grade glioma and about eight glioblastoma patients. VJ-independent divergence between tissue and blood was found to be below expectation in non-neoplastic patients but above expectation in all gliomas, particularly low-grade gliomas.

As to this clonotype: Its target antigen remains unknown. No base-level quality is on record; no much larger clone is a single base apart.

TCR alpha and beta CDR3 regions were amplified with the iRepertoire nested amplicon-rescue multiplex PCR (arm-PCR) platform from RNA. The input for one-step reverse transcription and amplification was about 90-450 ng of tissue mRNA or PBMC total RNA. Following bead purification, Illumina adapters were added by a secondary multiplex PCR, and the libraries were gel-purified between 200 and 400 bp. The libraries contained internal 6-nucleotide barcodes that were used for demultiplexing. Sequencing of the libraries was done on an Illumina MiSeq using 2x220 or 2x250 nucleotide paired-end reads. The original methods were these. Paired reads were merged using FLASH 1.2.11 and were aligned to the GRCh37 human genome using BWA-MEM, after which TRA and TRB reads were extracted. An IMGT-derived reference of cassette sequences and CDR3 motifs, with pseudogenes included, was used for V and J assignment. Reads were translated in three frames, and productive CDR3s were defined by a C…FGXG motif without stop codons. Clonotypes were defined as unique combinations of V-J cassette pair and CDR3 amino acid sequence. Reads were filtered by Hamming distance, thresholded by each sample's sequence error rate in mapped regions. The public reads were reanalyzed by TCRdb: fastp trimming at Q25, MiXCR alignment, in-frame beta chains only. Every distinct CDR3 protein forms one entry, paired with its most common genes and DNA. Here the V and J calls rest on TCRdb's processing, not on the authors' analysis. For this sample there are approximately 120,000 distinct CDR3 sequences; 20% to 30% appear just once. The ten largest clonotypes hold just under 35% of the sample.

The CDR3 holds 14 amino acids from the cysteine to the phenylalanine. Only CDR3 DNA is held: 42 bases, read in frame from base 1. V is clipped by 1 base and J by 1 base, and the sequence between their germline boundaries is 8 bases long. CDR1 and CDR2, looked up from the germline V gene, are SGHRS and YFSETQ. Sequencing was done on a sample of glioma tissue, nonneoplastic brain tissue, or PBMCs (not recorded which). This chain joins TRBV5-1 to TRBJ1-1, with the D gene too uncertain to name. The TCR was taken from a human donor with low-grade glioma or glioblastoma, undergoing nonglioma brain surgery, or in good health (not recorded which). This receptor has the CDR3 CASSLRTTNTEAFF. The sequence in DNA is TGCGCCAGCAGCTTGCGTACAACGAACACTGAAGCTTTCTTT.